This T cell receptor (beta chain) was identified during a study of OX40 agonist ivuxolimab in advanced cancers. Regarding the research as a whole: The costimulatory receptor OX40 (CD134) was targeted by ivuxolimab, a fully human IgG2 agonistic monoclonal antibody. Of the roughly 53 patients in dose escalation, about 20 had hepatocellular carcinoma, some 15 had melanoma, 9 had renal cell carcinoma and 9 had head and neck cancer. Intravenous ivuxolimab was administered to patients every 2 weeks at six dose levels: 0.01, 0.1, 0.3, 1.5, 3 and 10 mg/kg. The paper describes the monotherapy dose-escalation part (N of about 54 patients) of the phase I trial of ivuxolimab. Prior anti-PD-1, anti-PD-L1 or anti-CTLA-4 therapy was permitted, and checkpoint inhibitors had been received by approximately 39% of dose-escalation patients. Partial responses occurred in three dose-escalation patients: two with cutaneous melanoma and one with hepatocellular carcinoma. The purpose of peripheral TCRbeta sequencing was to test whether ivuxolimab changed TCR sequence diversity and led to clonal T-cell expansion. A male proportion of 70% to 90% and a mean age of 60 years, ranging from 23 to 79, were recorded for the dose-escalation cohort. The full study reports these points: Low levels of normalized T-cell clonal expansion were also shown by some nonresponding patients. In partial responders in the 0.1-3.0 mg/kg groups, normalized peripheral clonal expansion was found to be among the lowest, especially among CD8+ T cells. Clonal expansion of both CD4+ and CD8+ blood T cells was observed from baseline to week 6 at doses 0.1 to 3.0 mg/kg. The antigen specificity of the peripheral T cells that underwent clonal expansion was not determined. After ivuxolimab, CD8+ T cells had more expanded clones than CD4+ T cells on average.

Regarding this clone: The antigen it recognizes is unknown. Base qualities are not provided; no much larger clone lies one nucleotide away.

Patients with autoimmune disease history or receiving systemic immunosuppression were excluded from the trial. Peripheral blood for TCR sequencing was collected from all dose cohorts at baseline, on cycle 4 day 1, and on cycle 7 day 1. Samples were obtained from an open-label, multicenter, first-in-human phase I dose-escalation trial of ivuxolimab. Adults with locally advanced or metastatic melanoma, renal cell, hepatocellular, or head and neck squamous cell carcinoma were enrolled in the trial. Before TCR sequencing, CD4+ T cells and CD8+ T cells were sorted from peripheral blood as separate populations. Genomic DNA was extracted from sorted cells for sequencing of the TCRbeta CDR3 region. The immunoSEQ Assay was used for sequencing of TCRbeta CDR3 regions. TCRdb provides this immuneACCESS table in a form limited to in-frame rearrangements. Some clones are lacking; in checked studies, under half of them reflect an unresolved V gene, and why the rest are absent is not known. The table for this sample lists 80,000 or so clones; approximately 90% of them were counted only once. 8% of the sample comes from the top ten.

Source: CD4+ or CD8+ T cells sorted from blood, taken in a trial of the OX40 agonist ivuxolimab. The sequence derives from an adult with an advanced solid tumor such as melanoma, head and neck, liver or kidney cancer.

The DNA sequence is given as TGTGCCAGCAGCTCAACTTTCACAGATACGCAGTATTTT. Its coded protein is CASSSTFTDTQYF. Recombination linked TRBV7-2 to TRBJ2-3, with the identity of the D gene unclear. The trim is 4 bases for V and 2 bases for J, with a gap of 7 bases between the germline ends. CDR1 and CDR2, per the germline V gene, are SGHTA and FQGNSA. From the cysteine up to the phenylalanine, the CDR3 has a length of 13 residues. This entry keeps only the CDR3 DNA: 39 bases, framed from base 1.